A single sample gave rise to the 30 T cell receptor beta chains below, sequenced in a study of blood T cells in healthy people across ages. Sample-barcoded 5' priming and a J-beta primer mix drove a second PCR of 7 to 11 cycles. MiXCR, applied by TCRdb to the 5' RACE reads, yields one record per CDR3 protein. The sample consists of under 950,000 distinct CDR3 sequences, about 20% of them appearing once. The specimen sequenced was blood. The receptor set was obtained from a man in his 70s in good health.

Many counts were recorded for this clonotype. The chain joins TRBV11-2 to TRBJ2-7; tentative D call: TRBD2 (6 bases). The germline V gene has CDR1 SGHAT and CDR2 FQNNGV. The germline V and J ends were trimmed by 4 bases and 6 bases, with 19 bases remaining between them. The CDR3 length is 15 residues. The CDR3 nucleotides read TGTGCCAGCAGCTCGGCTATCGTGGAGGGTAGCGAGCAGTACTTC. As protein: CASSSAIVEGSEQYF.

This clonotype was found many times. The CDR3: CASSLGGGQNNEQFF. In DNA form, the CDR3 reads TGTGCCAGCAGTTTAGGCGGGGGGCAGAACAATGAGCAGTTCTTC. The chain employs TRBV12-3 or TRBV12-4 and TRBJ2-1, with 8 bases matching TRBD2. Trimming took 1 base from V and 5 from J; bases not matched to a gene: 4. This CDR3 region has 15 residues.

The table lists this clonotype with a few counts. The chain links TRBV6-5 to TRBJ2-7, with D maybe TRBD2 (5 bases). Deletions cut 7 bases from V and 1 base from J, with 17 bases between. This CDR3 has 15 residues. Germline assignment: CDR1 MNHEY and CDR2 SVGAGI. CDR3 coding DNA: TGTGCCAGCACTAGCCTTGATAGTAGTTCCTACGAGCAGTACGTC. Its protein is CASTSLDSSSYEQYV.

Comments on this clonotype: Relative to the germline gene, one junction end is altered; a read error may explain this. The chain uses TRBV20-1 and TRBJ2-1; 11 bases map to TRBD2. The CDR3 runs 18 residues. Germline values: CDR1 DFQATT, CDR2 SNEGSKA (reference sequence). The CDR3 coding sequence is TGCAGTGCTAGAGATACTAGCGGGAGCTCTCGCTCCTACAATGAGCGGTTCTTC. Translating gives CSARDTSGSSRSYNERFF.

V and J are TRBV30 and TRBJ1-1; a weak D match, TRBD1 (5 bases). Germline CDR1 and CDR2: GTSNPN and SVGIG (reference sequence). The CDR3 is made up of 13 amino acids. The ends were cut back, 4 bases at V and 3 bases at J, with 12 bases in the middle. CDR3 sequence reads: CAWNPGGYTEAFF. The CDR3 DNA reads TGTGCCTGGAATCCGGGGGGATACACTGAAGCTTTCTTT.

In this sample, this clonotype turned up a few times. V usage is TRBV3-1 and J usage is TRBJ2-1, with unresolved D. The ends were cut back, 4 bases at V and 6 bases at J, with 10 bases in the middle. Germline V lookup: CDR1 LGHDT, CDR2 YNNKEL (reference sequence). The CDR3 consists of 13 residues. CDR3 in amino acids: CASSRIGGNEQFF. CDR3 nucleotides: TGTGCCAGCAGCCGAATAGGTGGCAATGAGCAGTTCTTC.

The chain recombines TRBV5-1 with TRBJ1-2; tentatively, D is TRBD1 (6 bases). CDR1 SGHRS and CDR2 YFSETQ come from the germline V gene. The CDR3 is 14 residues long. V shed 4 bases and J shed 4 bases, with 14 bases lying between them. As DNA, the CDR3 is TGCGCCAGCAGCCAAGGGGACATGGGCTATGGCTACACCTTC. Translation gives CASSQGDMGYGYTF.

CDR3 coding DNA: TGTGCCAGCAGCCAAGACTTAAGGTTCCCGTACAATGAGCAGTTCTTC. This codes for CASSQDLRFPYNEQFF. This sequence joins TRBV3-1 and TRBJ2-1; D remains ambiguous. Trimming removed 0 bases at V and 4 bases at J, with 13 bases between. CDR3 size: 16 residues. Germline CDR1 is LGHDT and CDR2 is YNNKEL (reference sequence).

The chain links TRBV20-1 to TRBJ2-3, with a possible D match to TRBD2 (5 bases). Germline V CDR1 and CDR2: DFQATT, SNEGSKA (reference sequence). The CDR3 is 14 amino acids. Trimming removed 3 bases from V and 1 base from J, with 11 bases in between. As DNA, the CDR3 is TGCAGTGCTAGGAGGGTAGCCGGCACAGATACGCAGTATTTT. It specifies CSARRVAGTDTQYF.

CDR3 sequence: CSASREGRETQYF. The CDR3 DNA is TGCAGTGCTAGCCGGGAGGGCCGGGAGACCCAGTACTTC. The V and J genes are TRBV20-1 and TRBJ2-5; 8 nucleotides line up with TRBD2. This CDR3 spans 13 amino acids. V shed 3 bases, J shed 5 bases, and the junction held 5 bases outside the gene matches. Germline assignment: CDR1 DFQATT and CDR2 SNEGSKA (reference sequence).

The CDR3 loop reads CASSLIRGADTQYF. The CDR3 DNA reads TGTGCCAGCAGCTTAATTAGGGGGGCAGATACGCAGTATTTT. The genes are TRBV7-2 and TRBJ2-3; D tentatively reads TRBD1 or TRBD2 (6 bases each). Germline V lookup: CDR1 SGHTA, CDR2 FQGNSA. The CDR3 has 14 amino acids. V dropped 2 bases and J dropped 4 bases, with 10 bases sitting between them.

The gene calls are TRBV20-1 and TRBJ2-5, with D perhaps TRBD2 (6 bases). This CDR3 contains 12 residues. CDR1 and CDR2 from the germline V gene are DFQATT and SNEGSKA (reference sequence). Between the trimmed V and J ends, which lost 5 bases and 5 bases, there was a span of 12 bases. CDR3 sequence reads: CSASTSGETQYF. Written as DNA, the CDR3 is TGCAGTGCTTCGACTAGTGGGGAGACCCAGTACTTC.

The chain carries TRBV12-3 or TRBV12-4 and TRBJ2-3; D might be TRBD1 (6 bases). The ends were cut back, 5 bases at V and 0 bases at J, with 15 bases in the middle. There are 16 residues in the CDR3. The CDR3 spells CASSTFGQGSTDTQYF. The CDR3 DNA sequence: TGTGCCAGCAGTACGTTTGGGCAGGGGAGCACAGATACGCAGTATTTT.

V and J are TRBV12-3 or TRBV12-4 and TRBJ2-5, with D possibly TRBD2 on 6 matching bases. TRBJ2-1 matches the DNA end more closely, so the J call is doubtful. This CDR3 region has 13 residues. This CDR3 reads CASRTLASPEQFF. DNA for the CDR3: TGTGCCAGCAGGACCCTAGCGTCTCCTGAGCAGTTCTTC.

To note about this clonotype: Likely a read error: the CDR3 ends without its conserved phenylalanine or tryptophan. J is TRBJ2-4 and V is TRBV6-1; 14 nucleotides line up with TRBD2. CDR3 length: 20 residues. In germline, CDR1 is MNHNS, CDR2 SASEGT. After removal of 5 bases from V and 1 base from J, the junction contained 13 bases not matched to a gene. The CDR3 DNA reads TGTGCCAGCAGTACCCTCCCGGGACTAGCGGGGGCGGGGGCCAAAAACATTCAGTACTCC. Translating it yields CASSTLPGLAGAGAKNIQYS.

A few counts support this clonotype. The chain carries TRBV12-3 or TRBV12-4 and TRBJ2-2; D not resolved. There are 12 residues in the CDR3. V shed 1 base and J shed 8 bases, with 5 bases lying between them. CDR3 DNA sequence: TGTGCCAGCAGTTTAGGGATAGGGGAGCTGTTTTTT. Its protein is CASSLGIGELFF.

This clonotype was detected only a few times. This sequence joins TRBV24-1 and TRBJ2-3, with D possibly matching TRBD2 (6 bases). Germline V gene sequence: CDR1 KGHDR, CDR2 SFDVKD. V gave up 2 bases and J gave up 0 bases, with 11 bases separating them. The CDR3 contains 16 residues. The DNA for the CDR3 is TGTGCCACCAGTGATTGGGGTAGCGGTAGCACAGATACGCAGTATTTT. Protein: CATSDWGSGSTDTQYF.

Many counts were recorded for this clonotype. V is TRBV5-1 and J is TRBJ2-5; D may be TRBD1 (6 bases). The closer fit of TRBJ2-1 to the DNA end suggests the J call may be wrong. Germline CDR1 SGHRS, CDR2 YFSETQ. This CDR3 region has 13 residues. CDR3 residues: CASSLDQGNEQFF. The CDR3 coding sequence is TGCGCCAGCAGCTTAGATCAGGGGAATGAGCAGTTCTTC.

The CDR3 region is CASSLRDQMTTEAFF. The CDR3 DNA is TGTGCCAGCAGCCTCCGGGACCAGATGACCACTGAAGCTTTCTTT. V is TRBV5-5 and J is TRBJ1-1; TRBD1 is a possible D gene (5 bases). The CDR3 is made up of 15 amino acids. V was clipped by 4 bases and J by 4 bases, with 17 bases between them. Germline CDR1 and CDR2: SGHKS and YYEKEE (reference sequence).

This clonotype was recorded a few times. This chain joins TRBV20-1 and TRBJ2-1; 7 nucleotides align to TRBD2. This CDR3 contains 19 residues. The V and J ends lost 1 base and 0 bases, in that order; junction bases with no gene match: 15. Germline assignment: CDR1 DFQATT and CDR2 SNEGSKA (reference sequence). CDR3 sequence (DNA): TGCAGTGCTAGAGCCACGGGGCTAGCGGCCATGAGCTCCTACAATGAGCAGTTCTTC. Translated: CSARATGLAAMSSYNEQFF.

The chain has TRBV6-2 or TRBV6-3 and TRBJ2-1; D is ambiguous. CDR3 length: 16 amino acids. Germline values: CDR1 MNHEY, CDR2 SVGEGT. Deletions cut 2 bases from V and 0 bases from J, with 11 bases between. CDR3 nucleotides: TGTGCCAGCAGTTACGACCGCGGCAGCTCCTACAATGAGCAGTTCTTC. This gives the protein CASSYDRGSSYNEQFF.

This clonotype was recorded a few times. V is TRBV29-1 and J is TRBJ2-3; D perhaps matches TRBD1 (5 bases). The CDR3 contains 12 residues. Germline values: CDR1 SQVTM, CDR2 ANQGSEA. Trimming removed 6 bases from V and 2 bases from J, with 9 bases in between. In nucleotides, the CDR3 is TGCAGCGTGGACATGAACACAGATACGCAGTATTTT. Translating it yields CSVDMNTDTQYF.

This clonotype has just a few counts. The chain has TRBV7-3 and TRBJ1-1; D possibly corresponds to TRBD1 (5 bases). The V gene lost 5 bases and the J gene lost 4 bases, with 20 bases spanning the gap. Germline lookup yields CDR1 SGHTA and CDR2 FQGTGA. CDR3 length equals 16 residues. The CDR3 DNA is TGTGCCAGCAGCCAAAATAGGATTCGGGGCTTCACTGAAGCTTTCTTT. Its protein is CASSQNRIRGFTEAFF.

The J gene is TRBJ1-1, the V gene TRBV7-9; D remains unclear. Between the trimmed V and J ends, which lost 5 bases and 7 bases, there was a span of 11 bases. Germline CDR1 and CDR2: SEHNR and FQNEAQ (reference sequence). The CDR3 sequence is 12 residues long. Here the CDR3 reads CASSDRTDEAFF. CDR3 nucleotide sequence: TGTGCCAGCAGCGATCGGACGGATGAAGCTTTCTTT.

There are a few counts of this clonotype. The chain employs TRBV4-1 and TRBJ1-2; D gene ambiguous. The CDR3 contains 13 residues. Germline V CDR1 and CDR2: MGHRA, YSYEKL. V was cut by 3 bases and J by 8 bases, with 13 bases left in between. The CDR3 DNA follows: TGCGCCAGCAGCCACCTCGACCTAGAGGGCTACACCTTC. This codes for CASSHLDLEGYTF.

This clonotype was counted a few times. The rearrangement joins TRBV20-1 to TRBJ2-1, with D perhaps matching TRBD1 (5 bases). Germline loops: CDR1 DFQATT, CDR2 SNEGSKA (reference sequence). CDR3 length: 16 residues. The V gene lost 0 bases and the J gene lost 6 bases, with 18 bases spanning the gap. This CDR3 reads CSARDSGARSSNEQFF. For the CDR3, the DNA is TGCAGTGCTAGAGATAGTGGGGCGCGATCTTCCAATGAGCAGTTCTTC.

This clonotype has just a few counts. The chain joins TRBV27 to TRBJ2-7; maybe TRBD1 (6 bases). The germline gives CDR1 MNHEY, CDR2 SMNVEV (reference sequence). V was shortened by 4 bases and J by 1 base, with 14 bases between the two germline ends. The CDR3 runs to 15 residues. CDR3 nucleotide sequence: TGTGCCAGCAGTTCGACTACGACAGGATCCTACGAGCAGTACTTC. Translated: CASSSTTTGSYEQYF.

V is TRBV7-9 and J is TRBJ2-1, with 16 positions matching TRBD2. Germline V gene lookup returns CDR1 SEHNR and CDR2 FQNEAQ (reference sequence). CDR3 length: 18 residues. The J segment lost 5 bases and the V segment lost 3 bases, leaving 7 bases of the junction unmatched. The CDR3 sequence is CASSFGTSGRAGHNEQFF. In DNA form, the CDR3 reads TGTGCCAGCAGCTTTGGGACTAGCGGGAGGGCCGGCCACAATGAGCAGTTCTTC. The full variable domain, rest sourced from reference TRBV7-9 and TRBJ2-1, is DTGVSQNPRHKITKRGQNVTFRCDPISEHNRLYWYRQTLGQGPEFLTYFQNEAQLEKSRLLSDRFSAERPKGSFSTLEIQRTEQGDSAMYLCASSFGTSGRAGHNEQFFGPGTRLTVL.

This clonotype was counted between two and nine times. V gene TRBV10-3 combines with J gene TRBJ2-3, with TRBD2 identical over 9 bases. Per germline, CDR1 ENHRY and CDR2 SYGVKD. The ends lost 4 bases at V and 2 bases at J; junction bases unmatched: 1. This CDR3 region has 14 residues. The CDR3: CAISGLADTDTQYF. CDR3 bases: TGTGCCATCAGTGGACTAGCGGACACAGATACGCAGTATTTT.

The chain couples TRBV20-1 to TRBJ1-5; D not certain. CDR1 is DFQATT, CDR2 SNEGSKA, per germline (reference sequence). The CDR3 runs to 14 residues. Trimming cost V 3 bases and J 2 bases, with 11 bases left between them. The CDR3 region is CSARRRGGNQPQHF. The CDR3 region has the DNA TGCAGTGCTAGGCGGAGAGGCGGCAATCAGCCCCAGCATTTT.